This TCR beta chain is from a study of post-analysis software for immune sequencing data. General observations from the study: Controls showed lower frequencies than patients for five TRBV segments, and TRBV5-6, TRBV5-1 and TRBV20-1 were among these.

For this clonotype: Its specificity is not known.

The TCR beta cDNA libraries carried unique molecular identifiers. TCRdb processed the PCR reads anew with MiXCR; each CDR3 protein has one entry. The sample yields roughly 870,000 distinct CDR3 sequences, under 70% seen once. The CDR3 contains 13 residues. V was clipped by 6 bases and J by 2 bases; unmatched bases: 5. Germline CDR1 is DFQATT and CDR2 is SNEGSKA (reference sequence). Sequenced sample: blood. The chain is built from TRBV20-1 and TRBJ2-7; 9 bases agree with TRBD1. The sequence derives from a girl aged 5-17 years with multiple sclerosis. DNA of the CDR3: TGCAGTGCGGACGACAGGGGGACCTACGAGCAGTACTTC. Amino acid sequence: CSADDRGTYEQYF.